This paragraph covers one TCR beta chain sequence. CDR1 and CDR2 from the germline V gene are MNHNS and SASEGT. The ends were cut back, 3 bases at V and 6 bases at J, with 14 bases in the middle. The CDR3 is 15 residues long. Authors' methods: The authors estimated nucleated cell counts from reference gene primer amplification. TCRdb's copy holds only in-frame clones and misses some; the assay was immunoSEQ multiplex PCR. V and J calls and clone size are those listed in that table; D and trimming were worked out from the DNA. The sample records 250,000 to 300,000 clones, 90% being singletons. The source of the sample is a study of blood T cell repertoires in COVID-19. For the study at large: Researchers got acute and convalescent COVID-19 samples from the United States, Italy and Spain. T cells, B-cell-depleted T cells, or PBMCs supplied cDNA or gDNA.

This sequence originates from a woman between 35 and 50 years old with acute or convalescent COVID-19. Source material: peripheral blood. J is TRBJ2-2 and V is TRBV6-1, with a tentative D call TRBD1 (5 bases). The CDR3 region is CASSEGHERPGELFF. Written as DNA, the CDR3 is TGTGCCAGCAGTGAGGGGCACGAAAGGCCCGGGGAGCTGTTTTTT.